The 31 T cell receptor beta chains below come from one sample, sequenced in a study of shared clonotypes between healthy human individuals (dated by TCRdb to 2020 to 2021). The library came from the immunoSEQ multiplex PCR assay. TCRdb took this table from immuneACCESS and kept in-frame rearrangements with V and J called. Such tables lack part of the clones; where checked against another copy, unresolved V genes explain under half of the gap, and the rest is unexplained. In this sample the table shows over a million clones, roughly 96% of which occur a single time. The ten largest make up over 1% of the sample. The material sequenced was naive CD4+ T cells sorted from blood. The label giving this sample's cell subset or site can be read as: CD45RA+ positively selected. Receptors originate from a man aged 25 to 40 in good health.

Here the CDR3 DNA reads TGTGCCAGCAGCGCGGTCGACAGGGCCAACACCATATATTTT. Translation gives CASSAVDRANTIYF. V is TRBV9 and J is TRBJ1-3; 7 nucleotides align to TRBD1. V shed 3 bases and J 7 bases; nucleotides not matched to a gene: 7. Germline V gene sequence: CDR1 SGDLS, CDR2 YYNGEE. CDR3 length: 14 residues. Full variable domain (remainder filled in from reference TRBV9 and TRBJ1-3): DSGVTQTPKHLITATGQRVTLRCSPRSGDLSVYWYQQSLDQGLQFLIQYYNGEERAKGNILERFSAQQFPDLHSELNLSSLELGDSALYFCASSAVDRANTIYFGEGSWLTVV.

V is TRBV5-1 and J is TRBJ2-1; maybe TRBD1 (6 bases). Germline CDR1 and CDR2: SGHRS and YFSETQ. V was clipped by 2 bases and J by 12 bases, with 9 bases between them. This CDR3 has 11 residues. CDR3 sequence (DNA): TGCGCCAGCAGCTTTGGGGGCCTGCAGTTCTTC. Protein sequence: CASSFGGLQFF.

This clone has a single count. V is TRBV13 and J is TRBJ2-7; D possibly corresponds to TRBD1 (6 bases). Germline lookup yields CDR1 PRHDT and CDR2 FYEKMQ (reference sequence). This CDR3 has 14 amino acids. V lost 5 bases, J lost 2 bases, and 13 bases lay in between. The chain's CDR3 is CASSRITGTYEQYF. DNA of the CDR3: TGTGCCAGCAGCCGTATCACAGGGACCTACGAGCAGTACTTC.

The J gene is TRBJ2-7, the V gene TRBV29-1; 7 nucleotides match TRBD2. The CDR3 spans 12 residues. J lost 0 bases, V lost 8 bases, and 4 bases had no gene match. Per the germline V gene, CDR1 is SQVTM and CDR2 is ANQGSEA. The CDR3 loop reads CSYLADSYEQYF. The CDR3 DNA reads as TGCAGCTACCTAGCGGACTCCTACGAGCAGTACTTC.

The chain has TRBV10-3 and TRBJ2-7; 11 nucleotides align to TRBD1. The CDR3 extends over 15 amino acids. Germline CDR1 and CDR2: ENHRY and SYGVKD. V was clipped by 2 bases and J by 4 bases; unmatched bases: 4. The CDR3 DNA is TGTGCCATCAGTGAGCGGACAGGGGGCCCATACGAGCAGTACTTC. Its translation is CAISERTGGPYEQYF.

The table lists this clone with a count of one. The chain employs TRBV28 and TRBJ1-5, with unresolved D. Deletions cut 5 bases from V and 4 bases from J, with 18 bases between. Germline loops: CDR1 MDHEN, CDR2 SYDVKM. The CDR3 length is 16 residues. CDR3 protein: CASSAPGPRVNQPQHF. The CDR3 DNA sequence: TGTGCCAGCAGTGCACCGGGCCCCCGAGTGAATCAGCCCCAGCATTTT.

The chain's CDR3 is CASSWDFNEQFF. CDR3 in DNA: TGCGCCAGCAGCTGGGATTTTAATGAGCAGTTCTTC. The chain carries TRBV5-1 and TRBJ2-1; D remains unclear. Trimming pared 3 bases from V and 7 bases from J, leaving 8 bases between. The CDR3 has 12 residues. The germline V gene has CDR1 SGHRS and CDR2 YFSETQ. Looking up the rest from reference TRBV5-1 and TRBJ2-1 gives the full variable domain: KAGVTQTPRYLIKTRGQQVTLSCSPISGHRSVSWYQQTPGQGLQFLFEYFSETQRNKGNFPGRFSGRQFSNSRSEMNVSTLELGDSALYLCASSWDFNEQFFGPGTRLTVL.

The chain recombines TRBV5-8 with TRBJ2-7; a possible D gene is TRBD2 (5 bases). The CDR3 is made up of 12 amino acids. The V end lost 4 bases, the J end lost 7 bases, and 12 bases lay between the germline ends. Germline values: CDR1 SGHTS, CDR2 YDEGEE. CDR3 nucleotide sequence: TGTGCCAGCAGCCTTCTCCGGGGTGAGCAGTACTTC. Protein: CASSLLRGEQYF. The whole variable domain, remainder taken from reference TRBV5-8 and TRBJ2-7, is EAGVTQSPTHLIKTRGQQATLRCSPISGHTSVYWYQQALGLGLQFLLWYDEGEERNRGNFPPRFSGRQFPNYSSELNVNALELEDSALYLCASSLLRGEQYFGPGTRLTVT.

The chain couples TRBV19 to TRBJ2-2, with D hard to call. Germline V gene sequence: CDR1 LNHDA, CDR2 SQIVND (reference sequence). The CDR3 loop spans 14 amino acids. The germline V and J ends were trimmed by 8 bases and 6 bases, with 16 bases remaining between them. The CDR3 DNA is TGTGCCAGTCAACCTCCGAACAATCCCGGGGAGCTGTTTTTT. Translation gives CASQPPNNPGELFF. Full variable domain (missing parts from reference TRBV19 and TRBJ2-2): DGGITQSPKYLFRKEGQNVTLSCEQNLNHDAMYWYRQDPGQGLRLIYYSQIVNDFQKGDIAEGYSVSREKKESFPLTVTSAQKNPTAFYLCASQPPNNPGELFFGEGSRLTVL.

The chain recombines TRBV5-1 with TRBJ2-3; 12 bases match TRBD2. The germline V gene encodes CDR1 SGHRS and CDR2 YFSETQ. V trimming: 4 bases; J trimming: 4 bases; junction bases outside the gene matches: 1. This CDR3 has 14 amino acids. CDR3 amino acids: CASSRLAGADTQYF. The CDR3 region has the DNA TGCGCCAGCAGCAGACTAGCGGGAGCAGATACGCAGTATTTT.

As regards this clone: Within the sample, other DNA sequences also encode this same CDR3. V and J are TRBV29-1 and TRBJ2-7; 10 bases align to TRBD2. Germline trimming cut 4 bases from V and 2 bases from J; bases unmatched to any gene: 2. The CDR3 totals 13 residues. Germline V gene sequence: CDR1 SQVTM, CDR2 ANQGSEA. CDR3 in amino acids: CSVALAGAYEQYF. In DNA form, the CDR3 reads TGCAGCGTTGCGCTAGCGGGAGCCTACGAGCAGTACTTC.

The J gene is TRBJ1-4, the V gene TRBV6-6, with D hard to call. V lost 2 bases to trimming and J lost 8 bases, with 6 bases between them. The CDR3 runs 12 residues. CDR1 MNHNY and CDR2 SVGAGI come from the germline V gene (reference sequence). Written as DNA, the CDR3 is TGTGCCAGCAGTTACACGAGGGAAAAACTGTTTTTT. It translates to CASSYTREKLFF.

The CDR3 nucleotides read TGCGCCAGCAGTGGGGGGGGAGCCTACACTGAAGCTTTCTTT. Protein: CASSGGGAYTEAFF. This chain uses TRBV10-2 with TRBJ1-1; TRBD1 is a possible D gene (5 bases). V shed 4 bases and J shed 3 bases, with 12 bases lying between them. The CDR3 length is 14 residues. The germline CDR1 and CDR2 sequences are WSHSY and SAAADI.

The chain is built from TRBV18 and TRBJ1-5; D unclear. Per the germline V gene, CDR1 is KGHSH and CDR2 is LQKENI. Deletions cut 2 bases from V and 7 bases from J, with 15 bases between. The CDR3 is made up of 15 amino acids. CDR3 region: CASSPAGFGVQPQHF. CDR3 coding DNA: TGTGCCAGCTCACCAGCGGGGTTCGGTGTGCAGCCCCAGCATTTT.

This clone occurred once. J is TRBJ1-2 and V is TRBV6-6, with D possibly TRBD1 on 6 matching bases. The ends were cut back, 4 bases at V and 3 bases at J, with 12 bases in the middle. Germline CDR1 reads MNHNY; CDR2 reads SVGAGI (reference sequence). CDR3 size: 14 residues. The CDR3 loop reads CASSWTVKDYGYTF. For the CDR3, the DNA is TGTGCCAGCAGTTGGACAGTTAAAGACTATGGCTACACCTTC.

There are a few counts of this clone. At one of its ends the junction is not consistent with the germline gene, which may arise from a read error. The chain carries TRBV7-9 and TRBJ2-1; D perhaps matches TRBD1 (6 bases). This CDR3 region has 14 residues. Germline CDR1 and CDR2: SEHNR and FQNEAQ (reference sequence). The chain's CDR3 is CASSHQSARGKQFF. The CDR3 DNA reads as TGCGCCAGCAGCCATCAATCCGCGAGGGGGAAGCAGTTCTTC.

DNA of the CDR3: TGTGCCAGCAGCCGGATCTACAATGAGCAGTTCTTC. Protein sequence: CASSRIYNEQFF. J is TRBJ2-1 and V is TRBV5-6, with D hard to call. Trimming shortened V by 4 bases and J by 3 bases, and 5 bases separated the two germline ends. The V gene's germline CDR1 is SGHDT and CDR2 YYEEEE. This CDR3 spans 12 amino acids.

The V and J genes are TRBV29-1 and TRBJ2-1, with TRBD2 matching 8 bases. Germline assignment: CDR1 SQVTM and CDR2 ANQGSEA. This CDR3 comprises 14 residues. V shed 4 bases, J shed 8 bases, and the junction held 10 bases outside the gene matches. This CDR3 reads CSVVTGGPFDEQFF. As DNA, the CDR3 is TGCAGCGTTGTGACGGGAGGGCCTTTCGATGAGCAGTTCTTC.

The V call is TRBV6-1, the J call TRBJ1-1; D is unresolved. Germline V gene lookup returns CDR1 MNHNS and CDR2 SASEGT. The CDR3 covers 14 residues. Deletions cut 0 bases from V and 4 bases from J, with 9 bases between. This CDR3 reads CASSEAARGTEAFF. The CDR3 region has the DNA TGTGCCAGCAGTGAAGCCGCGAGAGGCACTGAAGCTTTCTTT.

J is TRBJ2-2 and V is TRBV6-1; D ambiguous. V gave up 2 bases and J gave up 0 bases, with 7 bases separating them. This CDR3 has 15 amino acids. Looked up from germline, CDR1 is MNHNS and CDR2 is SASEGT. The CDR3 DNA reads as TGTGCCAGCAGTGAACTCCGGTCGAACACCGGGGAGCTGTTTTTT. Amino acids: CASSELRSNTGELFF.

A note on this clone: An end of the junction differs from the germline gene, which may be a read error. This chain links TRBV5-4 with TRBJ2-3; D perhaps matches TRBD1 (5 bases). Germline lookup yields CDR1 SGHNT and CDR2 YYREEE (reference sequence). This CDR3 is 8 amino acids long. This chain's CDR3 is CASSGALF. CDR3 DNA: TGTGCCAGCAGCGGGGCCCTATTT.

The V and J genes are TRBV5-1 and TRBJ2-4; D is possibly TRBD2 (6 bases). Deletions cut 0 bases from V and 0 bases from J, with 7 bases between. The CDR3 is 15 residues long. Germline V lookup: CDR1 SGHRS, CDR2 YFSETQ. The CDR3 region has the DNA TGCGCCAGCAGCTTGGGACTAGTAGCCAAAAACATTCAGTACTTC. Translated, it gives CASSLGLVAKNIQYF.

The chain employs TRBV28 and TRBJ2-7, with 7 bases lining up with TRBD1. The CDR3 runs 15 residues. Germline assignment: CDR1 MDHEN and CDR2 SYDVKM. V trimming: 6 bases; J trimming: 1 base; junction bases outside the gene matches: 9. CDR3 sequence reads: CASSPHRGGSYEQYF. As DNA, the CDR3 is TGTGCCAGCAGCCCCCACAGGGGCGGTTCCTACGAGCAGTACTTC.

CDR3 nucleotides: TGCGCCAGCAGCTCCGACATTAACTATGGCTACACCTTC. Protein sequence: CASSSDINYGYTF. The V and J genes are TRBV5-1 and TRBJ1-2; D ambiguous. CDR3 length equals 13 residues. Trimming stripped 3 bases from V and 1 base from J, with 7 bases between. Germline values: CDR1 SGHRS, CDR2 YFSETQ.

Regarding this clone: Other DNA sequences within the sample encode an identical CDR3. The DNA of the CDR3 is TGTGCCAGCAGCTCGGCAGATACGCAGTATTTT. As protein: CASSSADTQYF. The gene calls are TRBV5-4 and TRBJ2-3, with D unclear. Germline V gives CDR1 SGHNT, CDR2 YYREEE (reference sequence). CDR3 length: 11 amino acids. V was shortened by 3 bases and J by 4 bases, with 3 bases between the two germline ends.

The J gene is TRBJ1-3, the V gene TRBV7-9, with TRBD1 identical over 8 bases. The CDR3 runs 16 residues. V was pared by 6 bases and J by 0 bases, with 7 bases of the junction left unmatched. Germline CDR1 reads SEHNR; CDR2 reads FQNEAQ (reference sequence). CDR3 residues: CASSTKQGGSGNTIYF. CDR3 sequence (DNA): TGTGCCAGCAGTACTAAACAGGGGGGCTCTGGAAACACCATATATTTT.

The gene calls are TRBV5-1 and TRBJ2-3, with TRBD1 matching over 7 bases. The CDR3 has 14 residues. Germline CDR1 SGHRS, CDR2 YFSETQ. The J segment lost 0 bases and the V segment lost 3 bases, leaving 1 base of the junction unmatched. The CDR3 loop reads CASSWGQSTDTQYF. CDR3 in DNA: TGCGCCAGCAGCTGGGGACAGAGCACAGATACGCAGTATTTT.

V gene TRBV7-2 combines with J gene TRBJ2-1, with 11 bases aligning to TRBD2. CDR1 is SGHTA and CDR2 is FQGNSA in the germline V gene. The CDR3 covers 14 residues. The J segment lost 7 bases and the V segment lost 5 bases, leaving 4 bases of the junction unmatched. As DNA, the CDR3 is TGTGCCAGCAGCGCTACTAGCGGGAGAAATGAGCAGTTCTTC. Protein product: CASSATSGRNEQFF.

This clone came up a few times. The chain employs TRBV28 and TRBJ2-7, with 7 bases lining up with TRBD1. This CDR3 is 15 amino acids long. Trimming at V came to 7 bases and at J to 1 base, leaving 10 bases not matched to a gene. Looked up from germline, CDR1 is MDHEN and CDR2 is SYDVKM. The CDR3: CASMNQQTGSYEQYF. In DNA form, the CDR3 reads TGTGCCAGCATGAACCAACAGACAGGGTCCTACGAGCAGTACTTC.

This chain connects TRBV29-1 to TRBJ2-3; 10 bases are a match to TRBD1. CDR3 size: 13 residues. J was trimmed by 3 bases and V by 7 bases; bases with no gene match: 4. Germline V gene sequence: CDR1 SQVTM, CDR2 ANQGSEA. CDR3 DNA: TGCAGCGCAAGGACAGGGGGGACAGATACGCAGTATTTT. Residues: CSARTGGTDTQYF.

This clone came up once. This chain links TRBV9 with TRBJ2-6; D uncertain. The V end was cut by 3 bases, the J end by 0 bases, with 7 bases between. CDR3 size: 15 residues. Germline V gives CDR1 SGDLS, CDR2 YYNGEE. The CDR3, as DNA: TGTGCCAGCAGCGGAGACATCTCTGGGGCCAACGTCCTGACTTTC. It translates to CASSGDISGANVLTF.